This note documents a single T cell receptor (beta chain) sequence. Antigen specificity is unknown. cDNA reverse transcribed from extracted RNA served as the sequencing template. Libraries were prepared by immunoSEQ multiplex PCR; TCRdb keeps only in-frame clonotypes and omits some of them. The repertoire holds about 210,000 clones, with around three fifths as singletons. This sample was taken from a study of CD8+ T cells in alopecia areata. Across the study: Dosing spanned 6 to 18 months on tofacitinib, then 6 months off drug. By percentage of affected scalp area, the severity of treated patients was scored. General observations from the study: While tofacitinib was given, many expanded lesional clones persisted in scalp and blood.

This sample's treatment: oral pan-JAK inhibitor, 5-10 mg twice daily. Sampling of alopecia areata patients yielded lesional scalp punch biopsies as well as peripheral blood. Germline lookup yields CDR1 SGHTA and CDR2 FQGNSA. The V and J ends lost 5 bases and 0 bases respectively, with 12 bases between them. This CDR3 is built from 15 residues. The rearrangement uses TRBV7-2 and TRBJ2-3; possible D gene TRBD1, 6 bases. The clonotype originates from a human donor with alopecia areata. Source: CD4+ T cells sorted from blood, taken at week 4, from a patient treated with tofacitinib. CDR3 sequence (DNA): TGTGCCAGCAGCATTTCGGGACACAGCACAGATACGCAGTATTTT. It yields the protein CASSISGHSTDTQYF.